This record covers a single T cell receptor (beta chain). This clonotype was detected many times. It lacks a known antigen. No base-level quality is on record; no much larger clone is a single base apart. These data are taken from a study of T cell repertoires in cytomegalovirus infection (dated by TCRdb to between 2018 and 2021). As for the study more broadly: Donor HLA type was relevant to the analysis, as public TCR beta signatures indicated carriage of CMV infection together with the matching HLA type. Overall study outcomes, separate from this receptor: In both this cohort and an independent roughly 330-donor cohort, the cumulative frequency of public TCR beta family members distinguished carriers of CMV infection plus the relevant HLA type. The ex vivo response was dominated by HLA-C-restricted CMV-specific TCR beta clonotypes, which also provided the single most frequent clonotype in two of eight donors.

The CDR3 starts with the cysteine, ends with the phenylalanine, and has 19 residues. Just CDR3 DNA is preserved here, 57 bases in frame from base 1. CDR1 and CDR2 (MNHEY, SVGEGT) derive from the germline V gene. V has 4 bases trimmed and J has 2 bases trimmed; junction bases matching no gene number 13. Sequencing took place on an Illumina HiSeq 1500. Clones were called with MiXCR by TCRdb after fastp trimmed the public reads at Q25, and only in-frame beta chains were retained. Each record represents a unique CDR3 protein, reported with the most common genes and DNA among its rows. The sample table holds around 210,000 distinct CDR3 sequences, of which 6% to 8% were seen once. Clones ranked in the top ten supply 5.5% to 6.5% of the sample.

The receptor was isolated from a human donor in good health (CMV status not recorded). Some clones in this sample may be carry-over from other donors' samples. Material for sequencing was PBMCs. The chain is made from TRBV6-2 or TRBV6-3 and TRBJ2-1; TRBD2 aligns with 11 central bases. In nucleotides, the sequence is TGTGCCAGCAGTTCCCCTCTAGCGGGGGGCCCGAGTCCCTACAATGAGCAGTTCTTC. Its coded protein is CASSSPLAGGPSPYNEQFF.